This T cell receptor beta chain originates from a study of cytomegalovirus exposure and HLA in healthy donors. Study observations and caveats: The TCR clusters that emerged in the first cohort tended, a later analysis found, to co-occur in the approximately 130 validation repertoires.

Worth noting for this clone: Its antigen is unknown.

This CDR3 has 15 amino acids. Germline CDR1 MNHEY, CDR2 SMNVEV (reference sequence). The V end lost 2 bases, the J end lost 7 bases, and 12 bases lay between the germline ends. Sequencing used immunoSEQ multiplex PCR; TCRdb keeps in-frame clones, though not all of them. The repertoire has roughly 150,000 clones, approximately 96% of them found once; the top ten carry about 0.94%. The receptor's source is a woman under 30 in good health and CMV-seronegative. The chain uses TRBV27 and TRBJ1-6; unclear D gene. Sequencing was done on a sample of PBMCs. CDR3 nucleotides: TGTGCCAGCAGTTTAAGTACGGGTAGCAATTCACCCCTCCACTTT. It translates to CASSLSTGSNSPLHF.